Each of the 8 T cell receptor beta chains below was sequenced from the same sample in a study of STAT5B mutations in CD4+ large granular lymphocyte leukemia. TCRdb keeps only in-frame clones here, not all; method: immunoSEQ multiplex PCR. The sample contains about 31,000 clones, around 74% of which appear only once. Material: CD4+ T cells from blood buffy coats. These receptors came from a human donor in good health.

This chain uses TRBV11-3 with TRBJ1-1; D perhaps matches TRBD1 (5 bases). Trimming stripped 5 bases from V and 6 bases from J, with 25 bases between. The length of the CDR3 is 17 residues. Germline-derived CDR1 and CDR2 are SGHNT and YENEEA. The CDR3 DNA reads TGTGCCAGCAGCCCATTGGGGGGGATAAGGGAACGGGCTGAAGCTTTCTTT. It is translated as CASSPLGGIRERAEAFF.

This clone occurred a few times. The chain joins TRBV20-1 to TRBJ2-7; D unresolved. CDR1 is DFQATT and CDR2 is SNEGSKA in the germline V gene (reference sequence). Trimming took 3 bases from V and 6 from J, leaving 9 bases between them. The CDR3 totals 11 residues. The CDR3 DNA reads TGCAGTGCTAGCTCCGGGTTCGAGCAGTACGTC. This encodes CSASSGFEQYV.

This chain links TRBV9 with TRBJ2-5; the D is unclear. Deletions cut 0 bases from V and 5 bases from J, with 11 bases between. The CDR3 extends over 14 amino acids. Germline CDR1 reads SGDLS; CDR2 reads YYNGEE. CDR3 loop: CASSVGGSGETQYF. The DNA for the CDR3 is TGTGCCAGCAGCGTAGGTGGTAGTGGGGAGACCCAGTACTTC. Combining the CDR3 with reference TRBV9 and TRBJ2-5 gives the whole variable domain DSGVTQTPKHLITATGQRVTLRCSPRSGDLSVYWYQQSLDQGLQFLIQYYNGEERAKGNILERFSAQQFPDLHSELNLSSLELGDSALYFCASSVGGSGETQYFGPGTRLLVL.

The rearrangement joins TRBV18 to TRBJ2-7, with a possible D match to TRBD2 (5 bases). Germline CDR1 and CDR2: KGHSH and LQKENI. Trimming removed 5 bases from V and 0 bases from J, with 5 bases in between. CDR3 length equals 12 residues. The CDR3 region has the DNA TGTGCCAGCTCAGGGAGCTCCTACGAGCAGTACGTC. This gives the protein CASSGSSYEQYV.

DNA for the CDR3: TGCGCCAGCAGCCGGAGTCAGGGTCTCTACAATGAGCAGTTCTTC. Residues: CASSRSQGLYNEQFF. V is TRBV10-1 and J is TRBJ2-1; possible D gene TRBD1, 5 bases. The CDR3 runs to 15 residues. CDR1 is WNHNN, CDR2 SYGVQD, per germline (reference sequence). Trimming stripped 6 bases from V and 3 bases from J, with 15 bases between.

The V and J genes are TRBV12-5 and TRBJ1-5, with unresolved D. The CDR3 consists of 13 residues. V dropped 1 base and J dropped 9 bases, with 10 bases sitting between them. CDR1 and CDR2 from the germline V gene are LGHNT and FRNRAP. CDR3 residues: CASGLEGDVPQHF. In DNA form, the CDR3 reads TGTGCTAGTGGTTTGGAAGGAGATGTGCCCCAGCATTTT.

This clone has more than one count but fewer than ten. This chain connects TRBV29-1 to TRBJ1-1; D possibly corresponds to TRBD1 (6 bases). The CDR3 is 12 amino acids. From germline, CDR1 is SQVTM and CDR2 ANQGSEA. Trimming took 7 bases from V and 4 from J, leaving 13 bases between them. CDR3 sequence reads: CSAIRGSTEAFF. The CDR3 nucleotides are TGCAGCGCAATCAGGGGAAGCACTGAAGCTTTCTTT.

The gene calls are TRBV7-8 and TRBJ2-3; 8 bases line up with TRBD2. The germline V gene has CDR1 SGHVS and CDR2 FQNEAQ. Unmatched junction bases numbered 10, after V lost 5 bases and J lost 0 bases. The CDR3 consists of 17 residues. The CDR3 DNA reads TGTGCCAGCAGCCCTCTAGCGGGCGTTGCTAGCACAGATACGCAGTATTTT. Residues: CASSPLAGVASTDTQYF.